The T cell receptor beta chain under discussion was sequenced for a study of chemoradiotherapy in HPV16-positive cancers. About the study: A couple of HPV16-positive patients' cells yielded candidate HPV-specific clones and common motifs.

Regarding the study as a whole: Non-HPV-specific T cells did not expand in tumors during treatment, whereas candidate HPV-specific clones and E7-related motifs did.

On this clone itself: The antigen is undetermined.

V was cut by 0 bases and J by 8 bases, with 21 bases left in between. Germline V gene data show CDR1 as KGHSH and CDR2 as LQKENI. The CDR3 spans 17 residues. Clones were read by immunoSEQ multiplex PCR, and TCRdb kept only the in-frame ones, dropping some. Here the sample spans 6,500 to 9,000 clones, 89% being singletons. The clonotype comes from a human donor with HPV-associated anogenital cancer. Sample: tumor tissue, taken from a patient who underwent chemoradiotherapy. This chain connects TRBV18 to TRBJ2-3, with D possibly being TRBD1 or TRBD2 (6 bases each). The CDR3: CASSPPSTGRRFGTQYF. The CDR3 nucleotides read TGTGCCAGCTCACCACCGTCCACAGGGAGGAGGTTCGGTACGCAGTATTTT.